The sequence of this T cell receptor (beta chain) was determined in a study of blood T cells in healthy people across ages. A second about 7 to 12 cycle PCR used barcoded and J-beta primers. TCRdb redid the calling of the 5' RACE reads with MiXCR, one entry per CDR3 protein. The data hold approximately 940,000 distinct CDR3 sequences, with around 48% observed a single time. This clonotype was picked up a small number of times. The CDR3 runs 15 residues. Trimming took off 0 bases at V and 5 bases at J, with 13 bases between the two ends. From germline, CDR1 is MNHEY and CDR2 SVGEGT. This sequence was found in a man younger than 40 in good health. The chain carries TRBV6-2 or TRBV6-3 and TRBJ2-5; D could derive from TRBD1 or TRBD2 (6 bases each). The sequenced sample was blood. The CDR3 DNA follows: TGTGCCAGCAGTTACTCGACCGGGGGCTTGGAGACCCAGTACTTC. It translates to CASSYSTGGLETQYF.